The 12 T cell receptor beta chains listed next were all sequenced from one sample in a study of identical twins. TCRdb analysed the 5' RACE reads with MiXCR anew, one entry per CDR3 protein. The sample records hundreds of thousands of distinct CDR3 sequences, approximately 25% being singletons. This sample was shared with a second study, whose subject was T cells expressing NK-cell markers.

Sequences were obtained from CD4+ T cells sorted from blood. The receptor set was obtained from a woman aged 18 to 35 in good health.

The V call is TRBV29-1, the J call TRBJ2-3; the D gene is possibly TRBD1 (5 bases). Per germline, CDR1 SQVTM and CDR2 ANQGSEA. V was trimmed by 5 bases and J by 1 base, leaving 13 bases between them. The CDR3 is 14 residues long. In DNA form, the CDR3 reads TGCAGCGTTCTTACTCGCAGGGGCACAGATACGCAGTATTTT. This gives the protein CSVLTRRGTDTQYF.

This chain joins TRBV5-6 and TRBJ2-2; the D call may be TRBD1 or TRBD2 (5 bases each). In germline, CDR1 is SGHDT, CDR2 YYEEEE. This CDR3 contains 15 residues. V lost 5 bases, J lost 5 bases, and 16 bases lay in between. The CDR3 coding sequence is TGTGCCAGCAGTACGAGACCGGGGCAGACCGGGGAGCTGTTTTTT. Translating gives CASSTRPGQTGELFF. The whole variable domain, remainder taken from reference TRBV5-6 and TRBJ2-2, is DAGVTQSPTHLIKTRGQQVTLRCSPKSGHDTVSWYQQALGQGPQFIFQYYEEEERQRGNFPDRFSGHQFPNYSSELNVNALLLGDSALYLCASSTRPGQTGELFFGEGSRLTVL.

The CDR3 nucleotides read TGTGCCTGGAGTCGACAGCAGTATCAGCCCCAGCATTTT. It translates to CAWSRQQYQPQHF. The J gene is TRBJ1-5, the V gene TRBV30; maybe TRBD1 (5 bases). Trimming shortened V by 2 bases and J by 5 bases, and 10 bases separated the two germline ends. Per germline, CDR1 GTSNPN and CDR2 SVGIG (reference sequence). The CDR3 covers 13 residues.

CDR3 amino acids: CASSLREGGELFF. The CDR3 DNA follows: TGTGCCAGCAGCTTAAGGGAGGGCGGGGAGCTGTTTTTT. The chain joins TRBV7-2 to TRBJ2-2; 7 bases map to TRBD2. The CDR3 length is 13 residues. Germline V gene lookup returns CDR1 SGHTA and CDR2 FQGNSA. J gave up 7 bases and V 2 bases, and 1 base lay outside the gene matches. Based on the CDR3 plus reference TRBV7-2 and TRBJ2-2, the full variable domain is GAGVSQSPSNKVTEKGKDVELRCDPISGHTALYWYRQSLGQGLEFLIYFQGNSAPDKSGLPSDRFSAERTGGSVSTLTIQRTQQEDSAVYLCASSLREGGELFFGEGSRLTVL.

This clonotype was found a few times. The chain links TRBV20-1 to TRBJ1-2, with D unresolved. From germline, CDR1 is DFQATT and CDR2 SNEGSKA (reference sequence). Trimming took 0 bases from V and 5 from J, leaving 16 bases between them. This CDR3 has 15 amino acids. In nucleotides, the CDR3 is TGCAGTGCTAGAGAATATCAGCCCTCAAATTATGGCTACACCTTC. It specifies CSAREYQPSNYGYTF.

This chain connects TRBV24-1 to TRBJ2-1, with 14 bases identical to TRBD2. CDR1 is KGHDR, CDR2 SFDVKD, per germline. V lost 4 bases to trimming and J lost 4 bases; unmatched junction nucleotides: 8. The CDR3 covers 18 residues. CDR3 DNA: TGTGCCACCAGTGACAGTCGACTAGCGGGAGGGGGATACAATGAGCAGTTCTTC. This encodes CATSDSRLAGGGYNEQFF.

This clonotype was found many times. The V call is TRBV5-1, the J call TRBJ2-2; 7 positions match TRBD1. J lost 8 bases, V lost 3 bases, and 10 bases had no gene match. Germline CDR1 reads SGHRS; CDR2 reads YFSETQ. The CDR3 loop spans 15 amino acids. CDR3 sequence (DNA): TGCGCCAGCAGCTGGGGACAGAGTGGGGCTGGGGAGCTGTTTTTT. Protein product: CASSWGQSGAGELFF.

There are a few counts of this clonotype. This chain uses TRBV10-3 with TRBJ2-3; D unresolved. The CDR3 totals 14 residues. V was shortened by 0 bases and J by 6 bases, with 10 bases between the two germline ends. Germline values: CDR1 ENHRY, CDR2 SYGVKD. The CDR3 sequence: CAISESLGSDTQYF. The CDR3 DNA sequence: TGTGCCATCAGTGAGTCCCTAGGATCGGATACGCAGTATTTT.

The V and J genes are TRBV20-1 and TRBJ2-7; D is ambiguous. V was cut by 6 bases and J by 6 bases, with 9 bases left in between. The CDR3 loop spans 10 amino acids. The V gene's germline CDR1 is DFQATT and CDR2 SNEGSKA (reference sequence). In DNA form, the CDR3 reads TGCAGTGCCACCTCCCGCGAGCAGTACTTC. It codes for CSATSREQYF.

This clonotype was detected only a few times. This chain joins TRBV3-1 and TRBJ2-1; D is unclear. Trimming cost V 7 bases and J 10 bases, with 17 bases left between them. The CDR3 spans 13 residues. Germline V CDR1 and CDR2: LGHDT, YNNKEL (reference sequence). CDR3 nucleotides: TGTGCCAGCACCGGCGGCCCAAGGCGGGAGCAGTTCTTC. Translating it yields CASTGGPRREQFF.

The chain recombines TRBV3-1 with TRBJ1-1; 8 positions match TRBD1. Germline CDR1 is LGHDT and CDR2 is YNNKEL (reference sequence). The CDR3 is 14 residues long. The V and J ends lost 3 bases and 10 bases, in that order; junction bases with no gene match: 10. The CDR3 protein is CASSHAGTGHGAFF. The DNA for the CDR3 is TGTGCCAGCAGCCATGCAGGGACAGGTCACGGAGCTTTCTTT.

The chain links TRBV20-1 to TRBJ2-1; D is possibly TRBD1 or TRBD2 (5 bases each). The V gene's germline CDR1 is DFQATT and CDR2 SNEGSKA (reference sequence). Trimming removed 0 bases from V and 8 bases from J, with 17 bases in between. The CDR3 has 15 residues. This chain's CDR3 is CSARDPGTARDEQFF. The CDR3 DNA follows: TGCAGTGCTAGAGATCCCGGGACGGCCAGGGATGAGCAGTTCTTC.